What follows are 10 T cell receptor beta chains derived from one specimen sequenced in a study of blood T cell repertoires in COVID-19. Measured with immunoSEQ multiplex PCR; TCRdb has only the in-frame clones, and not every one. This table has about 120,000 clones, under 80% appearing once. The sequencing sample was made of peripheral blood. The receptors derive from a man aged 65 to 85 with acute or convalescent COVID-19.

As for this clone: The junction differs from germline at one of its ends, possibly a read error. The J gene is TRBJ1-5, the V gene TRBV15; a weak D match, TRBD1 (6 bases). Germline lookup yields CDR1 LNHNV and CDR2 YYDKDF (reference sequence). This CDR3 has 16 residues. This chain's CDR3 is CATSRDQDSFNQPQHF. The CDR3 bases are TGTGCCACCAGCAGAGATCAGGACAGCTTCAATCAGCCACAGCATTTT.

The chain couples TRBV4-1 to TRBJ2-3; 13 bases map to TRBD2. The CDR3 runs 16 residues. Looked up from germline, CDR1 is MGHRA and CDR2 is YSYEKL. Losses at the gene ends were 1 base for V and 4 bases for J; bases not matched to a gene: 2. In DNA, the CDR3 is TGCGCCAGCAGCCAAGGACTAGCGGGGGGCGCAGATACGCAGTATTTT. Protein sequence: CASSQGLAGGADTQYF.

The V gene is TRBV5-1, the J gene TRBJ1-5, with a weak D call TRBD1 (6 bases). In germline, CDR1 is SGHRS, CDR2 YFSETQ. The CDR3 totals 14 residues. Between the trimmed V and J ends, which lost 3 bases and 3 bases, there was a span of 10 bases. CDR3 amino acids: CASSSGQFNQPQHF. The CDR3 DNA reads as TGCGCCAGCAGCTCCGGACAGTTCAATCAGCCCCAGCATTTT.

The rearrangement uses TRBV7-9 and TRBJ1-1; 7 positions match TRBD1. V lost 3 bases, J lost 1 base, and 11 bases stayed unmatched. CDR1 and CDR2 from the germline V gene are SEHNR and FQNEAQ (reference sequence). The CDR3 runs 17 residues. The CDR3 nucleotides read TGTGCCAGCAGCTTTCTGGCGTTATACAGGGGGAACACTGAAGCTTTCTTT. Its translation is CASSFLALYRGNTEAFF.

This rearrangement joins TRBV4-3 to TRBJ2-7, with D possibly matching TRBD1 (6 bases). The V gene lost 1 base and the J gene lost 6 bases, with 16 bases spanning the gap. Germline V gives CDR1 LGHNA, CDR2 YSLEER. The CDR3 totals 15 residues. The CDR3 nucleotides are TGCGCCAGCAGCCAAGTAAGGACGACAGGAGCCGAGCAGTACTTC. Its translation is CASSQVRTTGAEQYF.

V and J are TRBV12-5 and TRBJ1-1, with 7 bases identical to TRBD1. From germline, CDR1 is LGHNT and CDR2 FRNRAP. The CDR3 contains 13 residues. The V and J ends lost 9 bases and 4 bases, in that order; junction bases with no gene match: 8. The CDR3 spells CASKHSGGTEAFF. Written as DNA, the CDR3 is TGTGCTAGCAAACACTCAGGGGGCACTGAAGCTTTCTTT.

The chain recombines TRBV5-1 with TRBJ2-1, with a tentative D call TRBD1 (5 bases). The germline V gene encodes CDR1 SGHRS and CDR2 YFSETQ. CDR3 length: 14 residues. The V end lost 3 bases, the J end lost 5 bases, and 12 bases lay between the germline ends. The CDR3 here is CASSSAGFDNEQFF. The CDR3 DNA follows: TGCGCCAGCAGCTCAGCAGGGTTTGACAATGAGCAGTTCTTC.

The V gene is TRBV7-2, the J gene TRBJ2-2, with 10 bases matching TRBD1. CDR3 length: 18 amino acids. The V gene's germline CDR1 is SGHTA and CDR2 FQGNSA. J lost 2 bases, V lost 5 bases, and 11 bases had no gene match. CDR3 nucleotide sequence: TGTGCCAGCAGCAGAAGCCATGGGACAGGGGCCAACACCGGGGAGCTGTTTTTT. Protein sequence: CASSRSHGTGANTGELFF.

CDR3 DNA sequence: TGTGCCAGCAGTTTATCGGGACAGGGCGGCTACACCTTC. This sequence encodes CASSLSGQGGYTF. The J gene is TRBJ1-2, the V gene TRBV12-3 or TRBV12-4, with 9 bases lining up with TRBD1. V was pared by 2 bases and J by 8 bases, with 3 bases of the junction left unmatched. CDR3 length: 13 residues.

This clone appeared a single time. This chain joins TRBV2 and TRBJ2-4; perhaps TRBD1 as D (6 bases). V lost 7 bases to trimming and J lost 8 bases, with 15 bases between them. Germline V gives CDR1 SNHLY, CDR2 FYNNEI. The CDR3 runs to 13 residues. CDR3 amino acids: CASNEGRGDIQYF. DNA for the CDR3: TGTGCCAGCAATGAGGGCAGGGGCGACATTCAGTACTTC.